This TCR beta chain was sequenced in a study of shared clonotypes between healthy human individuals. Whole-study results and caveats: Rarefaction exposed incomplete sorted-subset sequencing despite large depth.

Trimming cost V 5 bases and J 3 bases, with 5 bases left between them. Germline CDR1 is SGHTA and CDR2 is FQGNSA. This CDR3 spans 11 amino acids. For this clone: Its specificity is unknown.

Investigators spread the genomic DNA of each subset evenly over several immunoSEQ plates. The method was immunoSEQ multiplex PCR; TCRdb's version includes in-frame clones alone and lacks a portion of them. Altogether around 1,100,000 clones are present, around three quarters being singletons, with the ten largest covering 0.85% to 1%. This chain joins TRBV7-2 and TRBJ2-7; D unclear. This clonotype was sampled from a man between 18 and 29 years old in good health. Some clones in this sample may be carry-over from other donors' samples. Specimen: memory CD4+ T cells from PBMCs. Subset described: CD45RA-negative fraction. The CDR3 is CASSIDYEQYF. The DNA of the CDR3 is TGTGCCAGCAGCATCGACTACGAGCAGTACTTC.